Given below is one T cell receptor (beta chain) in context. Its specificity is not known. The PCR used 60 Vbeta and 13 Jbeta primers. Profiling relied on immunoSEQ multiplex PCR, and the TCRdb table lists in-frame clones only, not all of them. The sample includes 100,000 or so clones, approximately 70% seen only once; the top ten take roughly 10%. This entry is derived from a study of cytomegalovirus exposure and HLA in healthy donors. The study, taken as a whole, reports: Later on, an analysis showed TCR association rates differing by HLA locus, with DRB1 the most and HLA-C the fewest. For most subjects, TCR beta sequences were reported to predict HLA-A and HLA-B alleles with accuracy. The analysis excluded some indistinguishable V segments, including TRBV6-2 and TRBV6-3. Later analysis suggested most CMV-associated TCR beta chains were HLA-restricted.

This CDR3 region has 15 residues. Germline loops: CDR1 SGDLS, CDR2 YYNGEE. The trim removed 4 bases at V and 3 bases at J, leaving 8 bases unmatched. Input material: PBMCs. The chain couples TRBV9 to TRBJ1-1; 8 bases are a match to TRBD1. The source of this sequence is a middle-aged man in good health and CMV-seropositive. The CDR3 nucleotides are TGTGCCAGCAGCTCACTGACAGGGGACGACACTGAAGCTTTCTTT. Translating it yields CASSSLTGDDTEAFF.